This T cell receptor (beta chain) was identified in a study of T cells in Graves' hyperthyroidism and ophthalmopathy. Study observations and caveats: Clonotypes that were expanded in thyroid above 0.001 mostly appeared in blood too.

CDR1 and CDR2 from the germline V gene are LGHDT and YNNKEL (reference sequence). This CDR3 has 15 residues. After removal of 5 bases from V and 4 bases from J, the junction contained 5 bases not matched to a gene. This clonotype was counted only a few times. Its antigen remains unidentified. TCR beta CDR3 regions were amplified from RNA. Carried out on the TCR CDR3, a first-round RT-PCR used the HTBI primer set. TCRdb reprocessed the multiplex PCR reads via MiXCR and lists one record per CDR3 protein. The sample lists a few hundred thousand distinct CDR3 sequences; 15% were seen once. Stable Graves' hyperthyroidism denoted no ophthalmopathy progression over 18 months. Source material for PBMCs was less than 12 ml fresh peripheral blood.

This clonotype was obtained from a woman under 40 with Graves' hyperthyroidism. Sequencing was done on a sample of blood. The chain is built from TRBV3-1 and TRBJ2-5; the match to TRBD2 covers 12 bases. The CDR3 loop is CASSARGLAGETQYF. As DNA, the CDR3 is TGTGCCAGCAGCGCGCGGGGACTAGCGGGAGAGACCCAGTACTTC.